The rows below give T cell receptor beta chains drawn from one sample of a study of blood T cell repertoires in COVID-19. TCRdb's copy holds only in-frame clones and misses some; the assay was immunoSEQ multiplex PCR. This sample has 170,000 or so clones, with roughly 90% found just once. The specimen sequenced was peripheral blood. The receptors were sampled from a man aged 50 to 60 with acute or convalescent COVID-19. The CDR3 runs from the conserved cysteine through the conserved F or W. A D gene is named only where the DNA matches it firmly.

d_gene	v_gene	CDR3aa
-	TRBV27	CASSSRATGRNQPQHF
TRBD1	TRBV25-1	CASSGGTEYIYGYTF
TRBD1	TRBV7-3	CASSLNPQGAGSPLHF
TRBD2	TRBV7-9	CASSLGAGNTDTQYF
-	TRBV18	CASFGQLNEKLFF
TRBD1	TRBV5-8	CASSFGTASTDTQYF
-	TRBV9	CASSPRTETSYEQYF
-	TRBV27	CASSRRGGGQPQHF
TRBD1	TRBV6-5	CASRQGGGNEQFF
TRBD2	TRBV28	CASTFSGRVRSREQYF
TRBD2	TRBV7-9	CASSRPASGATKEQFF
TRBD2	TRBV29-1	CSVVNGRSLGDTQYF
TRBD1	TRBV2	CASSDDRVVEQYF
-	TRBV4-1	CASSQGGGPVTYEQYF
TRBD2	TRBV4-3	CASSRAGGPNEQFF
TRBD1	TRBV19	CASTPPGTDHYNEQFF
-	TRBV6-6	CASSKQDSNQPQHF
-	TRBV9	CASSAFLTGTEAFF
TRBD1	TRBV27	CASSPGQGPYEQYF
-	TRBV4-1	CASSQGRGGAIVREKLFF
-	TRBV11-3	CASSSPGSSGTGELFF
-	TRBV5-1	CASSLSPGTTDTQYF
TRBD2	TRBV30	CAWSLAGAGELFF
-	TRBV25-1	CASSEYPGNTIYF
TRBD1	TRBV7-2	CASSLKGQSSYNEQFF